Shown below are 30 T cell receptor beta chains from a single sample sequenced in a study of T-cell memory formation after mild COVID-19. TCRdb recomputed calls from the 5' RACE reads with MiXCR, one row per CDR3 protein. The sample holds 270,000 or so distinct CDR3 sequences; about a sixth are singletons and the top ten take 20% to 25%. Specimen: PBMCs or a T cell subset sorted from them (not recorded which). These receptors were taken from a man between 18 and 29 years old who had mild COVID-19 (a few samples of this study predate the infection). Cell type and time point are not known.

CDR3 region: CASSLASPGAQGANVLTF. CDR3 nucleotide sequence: TGCGCCAGCAGCTTGGCTTCTCCAGGGGCGCAAGGGGCCAACGTCCTGACTTTC. The chain uses TRBV5-1 and TRBJ2-6, with TRBD1 as a possible D gene (6 bases). The germline V gene has CDR1 SGHRS and CDR2 YFSETQ. V was pared by 0 bases and J by 4 bases, with 17 bases between. The CDR3 totals 18 residues. The full variable domain, completed using reference TRBV5-1 and TRBJ2-6, is KAGVTQTPRYLIKTRGQQVTLSCSPISGHRSVSWYQQTPGQGLQFLFEYFSETQRNKGNFPGRFSGRQFSNSRSEMNVSTLELGDSALYLCASSLASPGAQGANVLTFGAGSRLTVL.

DNA for the CDR3: TGTGCCAGTGTGGAGGGCCCTTACAATGAGCAGTTCTTC. It translates to CASVEGPYNEQFF. The V call is TRBV6-6, the J call TRBJ2-1; weak D call: TRBD2 (6 bases). Deletions cut 9 bases from V and 4 bases from J, with 13 bases between. Germline CDR1 and CDR2: MNHNY and SVGAGI (reference sequence). The CDR3 has 13 amino acids.

In its sample, this clonotype was seen once. The V gene is TRBV6-8, the J gene TRBJ1-4; D remains unclear. Germline V gives CDR1 MNHGY, CDR2 SAAAGT. This CDR3 has 16 amino acids. Trimming stripped 3 bases from V and 0 bases from J, with 11 bases between. The CDR3 DNA is TGTGCCAGCAGTTATTCGTCCAGTCCAACTAATGAAAAACTGTTTTTT. Its protein product is CASSYSSSPTNEKLFF.

This rearrangement joins TRBV5-6 to TRBJ1-3; the D gene is possibly TRBD1 (6 bases). V lost 2 bases, J lost 7 bases, and 10 bases lay in between. Looked up from germline, CDR1 is SGHDT and CDR2 is YYEEEE. This CDR3 is 13 amino acids long. The CDR3 sequence: CASSLGGPNTIYF. CDR3 DNA sequence: TGTGCCAGCAGCTTAGGGGGTCCCAACACCATATATTTT.

The chain is built from TRBV7-2 and TRBJ2-5, with D maybe TRBD1 (5 bases). The CDR3 is 13 residues long. Trimming pared 2 bases from V and 4 bases from J, leaving 8 bases between. The germline CDR1 and CDR2 sequences are SGHTA and FQGNSA. In nucleotides, the CDR3 is TGTGCCAGCAGCTTACAGGGCGTAGAGACCCAGTACTTC. Amino acid sequence: CASSLQGVETQYF.

The rearrangement uses TRBV27 and TRBJ1-1, with D possibly being TRBD1 (5 bases). Germline CDR1 MNHEY, CDR2 SMNVEV (reference sequence). V dropped 7 bases and J dropped 0 bases, with 12 bases sitting between them. This CDR3 region has 14 residues. The CDR3 nucleotides read TGTGCCAGCAAATCGTCGGGGGTGAACACTGAAGCTTTCTTT. Translated: CASKSSGVNTEAFF.

This clonotype showed up many times. The chain combines TRBV5-1 with TRBJ2-1; unclear D gene. Trimming cost V 2 bases and J 0 bases, with 9 bases left between them. Germline loops: CDR1 SGHRS, CDR2 YFSETQ. This CDR3 is 15 amino acids long. CDR3 residues: CASSFQDLSYNEQFF. The CDR3 DNA sequence: TGCGCCAGCAGCTTCCAGGACCTCTCCTACAATGAGCAGTTCTTC.

The V gene is TRBV29-1, the J gene TRBJ1-1; 9 positions match TRBD1. The CDR3 length is 14 residues. Germline V CDR1 and CDR2: SQVTM, ANQGSEA. Germline trimming cut 8 bases from V and 1 base from J; bases unmatched to any gene: 8. As DNA, the CDR3 is TGCAGCTTCGGAGGGGACAGGGCGAACACTGAAGCTTTCTTT. Amino acid sequence: CSFGGDRANTEAFF.

This clonotype was counted ten times or more. V and J are TRBV28 and TRBJ2-7; TRBD1 aligns across 8 bases. Per germline, CDR1 MDHEN and CDR2 SYDVKM. V dropped 5 bases and J dropped 4; count of bases not matched to a gene: 10. The CDR3 consists of 15 residues. The DNA for the CDR3 is TGTGCCAGCAGTGAATCGGGGACAGGCCTTTACGAGCAGTACGTC. Protein product: CASSESGTGLYEQYV.

This clonotype was observed a few times. The chain joins TRBV4-1 to TRBJ1-6; 8 bases agree with TRBD1. Germline CDR1 reads MGHRA; CDR2 reads YSYEKL. The J segment lost 6 bases and the V segment lost 5 bases, leaving 3 bases of the junction unmatched. The CDR3 covers 14 residues. The CDR3 sequence: CASSSTGVNSPLHF. The DNA of the CDR3 is TGCGCCAGCAGCTCGACAGGGGTTAATTCACCCCTCCACTTT.

The rearrangement links TRBV5-1 to TRBJ2-2; D is unclear. This CDR3 comprises 13 residues. V lost 0 bases and J 5 bases, leaving 5 bases between the germline ends. The germline CDR1 and CDR2 sequences are SGHRS and YFSETQ. CDR3 nucleotide sequence: TGCGCCAGCAGCTTGGTGGTGACCGGGGAGCTGTTTTTT. Translated: CASSLVVTGELFF.

This clonotype appeared a few times. The V gene is TRBV15, the J gene TRBJ2-3, with D uncertain. CDR1 and CDR2 (germline): LNHNV, YYDKDF (reference sequence). The CDR3 contains 14 residues. V was cut by 8 bases and J by 0 bases, with 12 bases left in between. The CDR3 loop is CATSSSGSTDTQYF. The CDR3 DNA reads as TGTGCCACCTCGTCGTCTGGGAGCACAGATACGCAGTATTTT.

This clonotype was picked up a small number of times. The J gene is TRBJ2-7, the V gene TRBV4-2; D gene unclear. The germline gives CDR1 LGHNA, CDR2 YNFKEQ. The CDR3 is 12 amino acids. The V end was cut by 2 bases, the J end by 0 bases, with 2 bases between. The CDR3 reads CASSQSSYEQYF. The CDR3 nucleotides are TGTGCCAGCAGCCAATCCTCCTACGAGCAGTACTTC.

This clonotype has a handful of counts. The rearrangement joins TRBV7-6 to TRBJ2-5; TRBD1 aligns across 8 bases. V dropped 1 base and J dropped 5; count of bases not matched to a gene: 9. Germline V gene sequence: CDR1 SGHVS, CDR2 FNYEAQ. The CDR3 is 16 residues long. CDR3 in amino acids: CASSLVAGRGHETQYF. The CDR3 nucleotides read TGTGCCAGCAGCTTAGTGGCTGGCAGGGGGCATGAGACCCAGTACTTC.

The rearrangement uses TRBV7-2 and TRBJ2-7; D may be TRBD1 (6 bases). Germline assignment: CDR1 SGHTA and CDR2 FQGNSA. V was shortened by 5 bases and J by 5 bases, with 10 bases between the two germline ends. The CDR3 spans 12 residues. The CDR3 nucleotides are TGTGCCAGCAGCCCAGGGGCCGACGAGCAGTACTTC. It encodes CASSPGADEQYF.

The chain links TRBV20-1 to TRBJ2-1; TRBD2 agrees at 8 bases. Losses at the gene ends were 6 bases for V and 2 bases for J; bases not matched to a gene: 3. The CDR3 covers 13 residues. Germline assignment: CDR1 DFQATT and CDR2 SNEGSKA (reference sequence). CDR3 in amino acids: CSASGGTYNEQFF. The CDR3 DNA reads TGCAGTGCGTCGGGGGGGACCTACAATGAGCAGTTCTTC.

In nucleotides, the CDR3 is TGTGCCAGCACCAACTGGGGAGGATCTGTGGCAGATACGCAGTATTTT. Translating gives CASTNWGGSVADTQYF. This chain uses TRBV7-2 with TRBJ2-3; D might be TRBD2 (6 bases). Trimming pared 7 bases from V and 4 bases from J, leaving 21 bases between. This CDR3 spans 16 amino acids. CDR1 SGHTA and CDR2 FQGNSA come from the germline V gene. Drawing the rest from reference TRBV7-2 and TRBJ2-3, the complete variable domain is GAGVSQSPSNKVTEKGKDVELRCDPISGHTALYWYRQSLGQGLEFLIYFQGNSAPDKSGLPSDRFSAERTGGSVSTLTIQRTQQEDSAVYLCASTNWGGSVADTQYFGPGTRLTVL.

The chain recombines TRBV4-3 with TRBJ2-6; 8 nucleotides match TRBD1. This CDR3 is built from 17 residues. V shed 2 bases and J 3 bases; nucleotides not matched to a gene: 6. Germline V gives CDR1 LGHNA, CDR2 YSLEER. CDR3 sequence: CASSQYRTGLGANVLTF. As DNA, the CDR3 is TGCGCCAGCAGCCAATACCGGACAGGGCTTGGGGCCAACGTCCTGACTTTC.

V usage is TRBV4-2 and J usage is TRBJ2-7; the match to TRBD1 covers 7 bases. Germline V lookup: CDR1 LGHNA, CDR2 YNFKEQ. The CDR3 runs 14 residues. J was trimmed by 1 base and V by 3 bases; bases with no gene match: 3. CDR3 sequence: CASSHRTGSYEQYF. Written as DNA, the CDR3 is TGTGCCAGCAGCCACCGGACAGGATCCTACGAGCAGTACTTC.

The sample holds many counts of this clonotype. V and J are TRBV5-1 and TRBJ2-3; unclear D gene. There are 15 residues in the CDR3. The germline V gene has CDR1 SGHRS and CDR2 YFSETQ. V was clipped by 5 bases and J by 4 bases, with 17 bases between them. DNA for the CDR3: TGCGCCAGCAGTTCTACTCCCTCTCAGCCAGATACGCAGTATTTT. Translating gives CASSSTPSQPDTQYF. Based on the CDR3 plus reference TRBV5-1 and TRBJ2-3, the full variable domain is KAGVTQTPRYLIKTRGQQVTLSCSPISGHRSVSWYQQTPGQGLQFLFEYFSETQRNKGNFPGRFSGRQFSNSRSEMNVSTLELGDSALYLCASSSTPSQPDTQYFGPGTRLTVL.

The CDR3 sequence: CASSPRAGEYNEQFF. The CDR3 bases are TGTGCCAGCAGCCCTAGAGCGGGGGAGTACAATGAGCAGTTCTTC. The chain links TRBV7-2 to TRBJ2-1; 8 positions match TRBD2. This CDR3 spans 15 amino acids. Germline-derived CDR1 and CDR2 are SGHTA and FQGNSA. The J segment lost 4 bases and the V segment lost 5 bases, leaving 7 bases of the junction unmatched.

This clonotype was counted a few times. The chain links TRBV7-3 to TRBJ2-6; D is undetermined. This CDR3 region has 16 residues. Germline V gene sequence: CDR1 SGHTA, CDR2 FQGTGA. V lost 10 bases and J lost 10, with 26 bases in between. CDR3 nucleotides: TGTGCCATCACCACCCACTGGGCAGCGAGGTTTAACGTCCTGACTTTC. It yields the protein CAITTHWAARFNVLTF.

This clonotype was observed a handful of times. The chain is built from TRBV7-9 and TRBJ2-7; D possibly corresponds to TRBD1 (5 bases). This CDR3 is 15 amino acids long. Germline loops: CDR1 SEHNR, CDR2 FQNEAQ (reference sequence). V lost 1 base, J lost 2 bases, and 12 bases lay in between. CDR3 DNA: TGTGCCAGCAGCTTAGTGGGGCGCAAGACCTACGAGCAGTACTTC. This gives the protein CASSLVGRKTYEQYF.

This chain joins TRBV5-1 and TRBJ2-1, with 8 bases lining up with TRBD1. This CDR3 contains 15 residues. Germline V lookup: CDR1 SGHRS, CDR2 YFSETQ. V gave up 0 bases and J gave up 6 bases; unmatched junction bases: 5. The CDR3 nucleotides read TGCGCCAGCAGCTTGGGCCAGGGGGCAGTCAATGAGCAGTTCTTC. This encodes CASSLGQGAVNEQFF.

The chain uses TRBV5-8 and TRBJ1-6, with no clear D. The germline V gene has CDR1 SGHTS and CDR2 YDEGEE. V gave up 4 bases and J gave up 4 bases, with 9 bases separating them. The CDR3 spans 14 residues. CDR3 bases: TGTGCCAGCAGCCCATGGGTGTATAATTCACCCCTCCACTTT. Translating gives CASSPWVYNSPLHF. Supplemented by reference TRBV5-8 and TRBJ1-6, the full variable domain reads EAGVTQSPTHLIKTRGQQATLRCSPISGHTSVYWYQQALGLGLQFLLWYDEGEERNRGNFPPRFSGRQFPNYSSELNVNALELEDSALYLCASSPWVYNSPLHFGNGTRLTVT.

This clonotype was seen a few times. This chain links TRBV12-3 or TRBV12-4 with TRBJ1-1, with 8 bases identical to TRBD1. The junction had 12 bases not matched to a gene; V was cut back by 6 bases and J by 6 bases. The CDR3 extends over 15 amino acids. The CDR3 region has the DNA TGTGCCAGCAGCCGACTACCACAGGGGGAGGCTGAAGCTTTCTTT. Its protein product is CASSRLPQGEAEAFF.

The gene calls are TRBV28 and TRBJ2-1; 8 bases align to TRBD1. CDR3 length: 16 amino acids. V was clipped by 4 bases and J by 0 bases; unmatched bases: 5. Germline lookup yields CDR1 MDHEN and CDR2 SYDVKM. The DNA of the CDR3 is TGTGCCAGCAGTTCTCCTGGGACAGGCTCCTACAATGAGCAGTTCTTC. Its translation: CASSSPGTGSYNEQFF.

The chain has TRBV5-1 and TRBJ2-3; D ambiguous. There are 15 residues in the CDR3. The germline V gene has CDR1 SGHRS and CDR2 YFSETQ. V was shortened by 9 bases and J by 8 bases, with 25 bases between the two germline ends. In DNA, the CDR3 is TGCGCCACCTCACTTGACGCTGGAAGGCCTAGTACGCAGTATTTT. This gives the protein CATSLDAGRPSTQYF.

The chain links TRBV11-2 to TRBJ2-1; a possible D gene is TRBD1 (5 bases). Per the germline V gene, CDR1 is SGHAT and CDR2 is FQNNGV. The CDR3 contains 14 residues. V shed 2 bases and J shed 7 bases, with 12 bases lying between them. CDR3 residues: CASSLNWGRNEQFF. CDR3 DNA sequence: TGTGCCAGCAGCTTAAATTGGGGCCGAAATGAGCAGTTCTTC.

The rearrangement links TRBV5-1 to TRBJ2-7, with 12 bases matching TRBD1. The CDR3 is made up of 14 amino acids. Germline trimming cut 6 bases from V and 5 bases from J; bases unmatched to any gene: 6. Per germline, CDR1 SGHRS and CDR2 YFSETQ. DNA of the CDR3: TGCGCCAGCAACCCCGGGACAGGGGGCAACGAGCAGTACGTC. This translates into CASNPGTGGNEQYV.